The clone carrying this T cell receptor beta chain was seen only a few times. Its antigen is not identified. Produced via immunoSEQ multiplex PCR; TCRdb's table is partial and in-frame only. Of approximately 47,000 clones in the sample, 81% are singletons; the top ten hold just over 4%. Input was 616 ng to 6,004 ng of genomic DNA from tumor or blood. The data stem from a study of T cells in tumors after PD-1 blockade. Study-level background: During anti-PD-1 treatment, some patients continued daily vismodegib 150 mg. Findings and limits, study-wide: Blood contained 35% to 50% of the tumor's TCR clonotypes.

J lost 7 bases, V lost 5 bases, and 11 bases had no gene match. This CDR3 comprises 16 residues. The germline gives CDR1 SNHLY, CDR2 FYNNEI. The source of this sequence is a human donor with basal cell carcinoma. The sample in question was PBMCs, obtained before anti-PD-1 treatment. The genes are TRBV2 and TRBJ1-2; the match to TRBD1 covers 12 bases. CDR3 sequence reads: CASSLDPGQGASGYTF. As DNA, the CDR3 is TGTGCCAGCAGTCTAGATCCGGGACAGGGGGCAAGTGGCTACACCTTC.